The T cell receptor beta chain under discussion was sequenced for a study of blood T cell repertoires in COVID-19. Study as a whole: Samples representing acute and convalescent COVID-19 were sourced from the United States, Italy and Spain.

V dropped 2 bases and J dropped 6 bases, with 8 bases sitting between them. The CDR3 loop spans 12 amino acids. The germline V gene encodes CDR1 SNHLY and CDR2 FYNNEI. Authors' data handling: Amplified reference gene primers provided the basis for estimating nucleated cell counts. Using immunoSEQ multiplex PCR, the repertoire was profiled, and TCRdb retains in-frame clones only, with some absent. V and J calls plus clone size are reproduced from that table; the DNA served to infer D and trimming. The repertoire consists of about 180,000 clones, with more than 80% occurring once and the leading ten covering around 6.2%.

The sequenced sample consisted of PBMCs or T cells enriched from blood (not recorded which). The source of this sequence is a man aged 40-49 years who had recovered from COVID-19. The genes are TRBV2 and TRBJ2-7; a weak D match, TRBD2 (6 bases). The CDR3 is CASSEQGGEQYF. The CDR3 bases are TGTGCCAGCAGTGAACAGGGAGGCGAGCAGTACTTC. The variable domain in full, completed from reference TRBV2 and TRBJ2-7, reads EPEVTQTPSHQVTQMGQEVILRCVPISNHLYFYWYRQILGQKVEFLVSFYNNEISEKSEIFDDQFSVERPDGSNFTLKIRSTKLEDSAMYFCASSEQGGEQYFGPGTRLTVT.